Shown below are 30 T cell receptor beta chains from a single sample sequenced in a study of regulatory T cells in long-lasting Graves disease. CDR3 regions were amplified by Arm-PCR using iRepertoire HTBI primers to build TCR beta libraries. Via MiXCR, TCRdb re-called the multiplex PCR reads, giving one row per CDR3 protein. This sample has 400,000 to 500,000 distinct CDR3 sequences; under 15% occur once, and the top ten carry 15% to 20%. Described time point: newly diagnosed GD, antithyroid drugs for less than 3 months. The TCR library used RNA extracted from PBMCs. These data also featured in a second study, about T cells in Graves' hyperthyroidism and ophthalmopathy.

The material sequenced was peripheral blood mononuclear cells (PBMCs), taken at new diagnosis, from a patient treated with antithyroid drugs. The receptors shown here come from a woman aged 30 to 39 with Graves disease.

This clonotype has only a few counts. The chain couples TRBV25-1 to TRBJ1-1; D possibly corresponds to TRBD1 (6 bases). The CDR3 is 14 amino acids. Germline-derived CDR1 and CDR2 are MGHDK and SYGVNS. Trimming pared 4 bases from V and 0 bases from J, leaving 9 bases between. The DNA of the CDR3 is TGTGCCAGCAGTGGGACAGTGATGAACACTGAAGCTTTCTTT. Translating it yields CASSGTVMNTEAFF.

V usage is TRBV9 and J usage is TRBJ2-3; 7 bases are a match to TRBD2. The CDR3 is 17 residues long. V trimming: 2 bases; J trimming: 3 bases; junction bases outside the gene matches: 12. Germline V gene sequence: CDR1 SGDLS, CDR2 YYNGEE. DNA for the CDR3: TGTGCCAGCAGCGTCTCTCCCATTGGCGGGAGTACAGATACGCAGTATTTT. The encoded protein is CASSVSPIGGSTDTQYF.

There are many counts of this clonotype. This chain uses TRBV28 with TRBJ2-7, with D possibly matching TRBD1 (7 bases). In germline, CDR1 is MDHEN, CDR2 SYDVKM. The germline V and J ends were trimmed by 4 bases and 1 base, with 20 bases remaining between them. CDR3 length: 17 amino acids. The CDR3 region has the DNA TGTGCCAGCAGTTACCACGGCTCCAGGGGGGTTTCCTACGAGCAGTACTTC. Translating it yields CASSYHGSRGVSYEQYF.

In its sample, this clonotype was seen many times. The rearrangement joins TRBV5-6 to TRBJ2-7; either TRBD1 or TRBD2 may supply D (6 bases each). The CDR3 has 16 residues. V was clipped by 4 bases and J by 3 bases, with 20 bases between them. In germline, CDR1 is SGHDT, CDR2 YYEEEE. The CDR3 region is CASSNGGWGKVYEQYF. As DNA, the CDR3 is TGTGCCAGCAGCAACGGGGGCTGGGGGAAGGTCTACGAGCAGTACTTC.

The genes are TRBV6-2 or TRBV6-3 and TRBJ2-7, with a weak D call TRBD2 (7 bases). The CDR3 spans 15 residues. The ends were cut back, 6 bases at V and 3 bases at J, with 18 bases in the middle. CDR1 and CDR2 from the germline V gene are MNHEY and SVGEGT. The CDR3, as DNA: TGTGCCAGCAGCCTGCGGCCGGGGGGCTACTACGAGCAGTACTTC. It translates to CASSLRPGGYYEQYF.

CDR3 in amino acids: CASSGGTSGASSYNEQFF. CDR3 nucleotide sequence: TGTGCCAGCAGTGGAGGGACTAGCGGGGCAAGCTCCTACAATGAGCAGTTCTTC. The gene calls are TRBV2 and TRBJ2-1, with 13 bases that match TRBD2. The CDR3 consists of 18 residues. J was trimmed by 0 bases and V by 4 bases; bases with no gene match: 6. Germline CDR1 and CDR2: SNHLY and FYNNEI.

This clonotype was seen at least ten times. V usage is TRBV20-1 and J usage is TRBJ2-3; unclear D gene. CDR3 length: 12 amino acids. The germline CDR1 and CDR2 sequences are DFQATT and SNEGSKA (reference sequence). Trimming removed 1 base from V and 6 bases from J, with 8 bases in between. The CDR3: CSARGPEDTQYF. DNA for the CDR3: TGCAGTGCTAGAGGACCCGAGGATACGCAGTATTTT.

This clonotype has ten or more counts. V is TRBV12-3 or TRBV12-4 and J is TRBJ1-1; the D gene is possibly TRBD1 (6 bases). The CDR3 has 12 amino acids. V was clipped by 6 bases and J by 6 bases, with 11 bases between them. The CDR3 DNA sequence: TGTGCCAGCAGCTTCAGGGGCCCTGAAGCTTTCTTT. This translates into CASSFRGPEAFF.

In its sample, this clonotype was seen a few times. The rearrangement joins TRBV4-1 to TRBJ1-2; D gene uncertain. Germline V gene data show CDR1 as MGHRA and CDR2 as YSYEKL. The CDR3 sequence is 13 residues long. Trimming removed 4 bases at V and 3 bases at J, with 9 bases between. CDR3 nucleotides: TGCGCCAGCAGCCCCGACGGTGACTATGGCTACACCTTC. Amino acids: CASSPDGDYGYTF.

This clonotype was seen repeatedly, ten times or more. The CDR3 reads CASSRSPPRNEQFF. For the CDR3, the DNA is TGTGCCAGCAGTCGCTCACCCCCGCGGAATGAGCAGTTCTTC. The chain combines TRBV28 with TRBJ2-1, with no clear D. Germline-derived CDR1 and CDR2 are MDHEN and SYDVKM. The CDR3 is 14 amino acids. V was trimmed by 5 bases and J by 7 bases, leaving 15 bases between them.

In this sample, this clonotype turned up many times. CDR3 nucleotide sequence: TGTGCCAGCTCACCACCGTCAAATGAAAAACTGTTTTTT. Its translation: CASSPPSNEKLFF. The chain carries TRBV18 and TRBJ1-4, with D unclear. This CDR3 spans 13 amino acids. V was pared by 0 bases and J by 5 bases, with 4 bases between. Germline loops: CDR1 KGHSH, CDR2 LQKENI.

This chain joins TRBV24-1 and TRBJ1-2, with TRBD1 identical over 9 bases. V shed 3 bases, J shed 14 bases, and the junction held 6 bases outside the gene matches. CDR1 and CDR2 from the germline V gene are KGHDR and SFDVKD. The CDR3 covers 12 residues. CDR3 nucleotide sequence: TGTGCCACCAGTGATACCGGGACAGGGAATACCTTC. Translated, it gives CATSDTGTGNTF.

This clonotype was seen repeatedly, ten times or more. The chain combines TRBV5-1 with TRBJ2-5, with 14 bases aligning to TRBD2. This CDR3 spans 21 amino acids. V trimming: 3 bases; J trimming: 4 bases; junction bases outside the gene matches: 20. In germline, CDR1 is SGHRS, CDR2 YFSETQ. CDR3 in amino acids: CASSSTHLDRGLAGVTETQYF. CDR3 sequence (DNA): TGCGCCAGCAGCTCCACCCACCTCGACAGGGGACTAGCGGGAGTCACAGAGACCCAGTACTTC.

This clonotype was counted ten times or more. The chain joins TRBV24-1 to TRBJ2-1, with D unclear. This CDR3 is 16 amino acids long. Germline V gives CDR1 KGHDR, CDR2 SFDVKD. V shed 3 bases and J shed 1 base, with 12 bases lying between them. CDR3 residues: CATSDVSVGSYNEQFF. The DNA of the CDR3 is TGTGCCACCAGTGATGTGTCGGTGGGGTCCTACAATGAGCAGTTCTTC.

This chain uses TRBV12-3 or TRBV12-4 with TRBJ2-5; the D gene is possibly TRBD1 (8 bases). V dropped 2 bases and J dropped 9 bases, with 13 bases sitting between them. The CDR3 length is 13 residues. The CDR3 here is CASSLTGGAAQYF. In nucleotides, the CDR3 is TGTGCCAGCAGTTTAACAGGGGGGGCGGCCCAGTACTTC.

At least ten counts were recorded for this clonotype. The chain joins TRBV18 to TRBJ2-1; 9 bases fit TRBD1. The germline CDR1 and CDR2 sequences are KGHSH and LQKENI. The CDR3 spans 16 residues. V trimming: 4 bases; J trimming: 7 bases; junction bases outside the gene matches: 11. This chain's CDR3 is CASSQFRDRVRNEQFF. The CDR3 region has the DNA TGTGCCAGCTCACAGTTCCGGGACAGGGTTCGAAATGAGCAGTTCTTC.

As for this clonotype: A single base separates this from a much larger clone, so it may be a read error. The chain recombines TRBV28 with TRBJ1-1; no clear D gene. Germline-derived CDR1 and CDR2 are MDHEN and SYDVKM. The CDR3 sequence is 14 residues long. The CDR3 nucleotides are TGTGCCGGCAGTGACGACATGACAAACACTGAAGCTTTCTTT. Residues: CAGSDDMTNTEAFF.

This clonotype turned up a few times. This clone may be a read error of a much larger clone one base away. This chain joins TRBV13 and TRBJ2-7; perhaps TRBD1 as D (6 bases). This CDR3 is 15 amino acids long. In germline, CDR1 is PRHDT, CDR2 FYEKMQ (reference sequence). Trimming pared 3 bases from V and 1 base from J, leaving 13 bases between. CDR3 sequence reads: CASSLPRGGSYEQYF. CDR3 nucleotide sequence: TGTGCCAGCAGCTTGCCCAGGGGTGGGTCCTACGAGCAGTACTTC.

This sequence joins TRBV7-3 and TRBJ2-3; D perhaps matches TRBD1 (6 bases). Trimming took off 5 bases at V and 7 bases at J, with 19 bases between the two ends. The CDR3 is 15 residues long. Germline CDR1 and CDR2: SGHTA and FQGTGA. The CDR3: CASSAPRQAPNTQYF. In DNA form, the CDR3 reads TGTGCCAGCAGCGCCCCGAGACAGGCCCCAAATACGCAGTATTTT. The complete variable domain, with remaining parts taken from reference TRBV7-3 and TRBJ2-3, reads GAGVSQTPSNKVTEKGKYVELRCDPISGHTALYWYRQSLGQGPEFLIYFQGTGAADDSGLPNDRFFAVRPEGSVSTLKIQRTERGDSAVYLCASSAPRQAPNTQYFGPGTRLTVL.

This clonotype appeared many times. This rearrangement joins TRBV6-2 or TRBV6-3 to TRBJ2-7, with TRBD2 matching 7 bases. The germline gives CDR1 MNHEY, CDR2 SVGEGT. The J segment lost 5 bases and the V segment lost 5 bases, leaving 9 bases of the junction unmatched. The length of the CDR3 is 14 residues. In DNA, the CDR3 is TGTGCCAGCAGTCAACGGGAGGACGTCGACGAGCAGTACTTC. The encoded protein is CASSQREDVDEQYF.

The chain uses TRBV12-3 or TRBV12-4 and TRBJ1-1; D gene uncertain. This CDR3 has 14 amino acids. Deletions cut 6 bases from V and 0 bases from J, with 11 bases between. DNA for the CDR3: TGTGCCAGCAGCATTCACGGATTGAACACTGAAGCTTTCTTT. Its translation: CASSIHGLNTEAFF.

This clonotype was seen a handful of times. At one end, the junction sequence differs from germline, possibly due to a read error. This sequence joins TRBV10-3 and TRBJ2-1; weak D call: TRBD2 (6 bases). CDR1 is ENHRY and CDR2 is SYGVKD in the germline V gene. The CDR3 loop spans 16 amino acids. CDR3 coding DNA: TGTGCCAGCAGTGCCCCACGGGAGTATCCCTACAATGAGCAGTTCTTC. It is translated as CASSAPREYPYNEQFF.

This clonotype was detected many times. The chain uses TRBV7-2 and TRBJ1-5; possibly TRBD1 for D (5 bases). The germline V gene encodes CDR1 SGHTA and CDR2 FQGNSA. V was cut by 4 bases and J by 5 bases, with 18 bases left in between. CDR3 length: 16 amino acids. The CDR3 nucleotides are TGTGCCAGCAGCTCTAACTCGGGGGGGATCGATCAGCCCCAGCATTTT. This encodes CASSSNSGGIDQPQHF.

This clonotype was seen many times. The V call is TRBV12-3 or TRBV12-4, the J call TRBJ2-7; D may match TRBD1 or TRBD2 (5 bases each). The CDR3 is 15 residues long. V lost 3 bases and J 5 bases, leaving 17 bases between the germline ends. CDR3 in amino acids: CASSFPSLGTHEQYF. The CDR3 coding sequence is TGTGCCAGCAGTTTCCCATCCCTTGGGACCCACGAGCAGTACTTC.

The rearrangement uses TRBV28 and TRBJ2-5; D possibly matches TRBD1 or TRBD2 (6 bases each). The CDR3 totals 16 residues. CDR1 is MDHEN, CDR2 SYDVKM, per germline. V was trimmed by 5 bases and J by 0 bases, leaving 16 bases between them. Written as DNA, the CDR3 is TGTGCCAGCAGTCCCGGAGGGGGGCGAGACCAAGAGACCCAGTACTTC. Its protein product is CASSPGGGRDQETQYF.

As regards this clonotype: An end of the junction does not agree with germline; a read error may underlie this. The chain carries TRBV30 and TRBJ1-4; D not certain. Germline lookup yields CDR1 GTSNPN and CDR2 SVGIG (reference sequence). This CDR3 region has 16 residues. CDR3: CTWSSPGRATNEKLFF. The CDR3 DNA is TGTACCTGGAGTAGCCCGGGGAGGGCAACTAATGAAAAACTGTTTTTT. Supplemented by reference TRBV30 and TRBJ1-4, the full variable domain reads SQTIHQWPATLVQPVGSPLSLECTVEGTSNPNLYWYRQAAGRGLQLLFYSVGIGQISSEVPQNLSASRPQDRQFILSSKKLLLSDSGFYLCTWSSPGRATNEKLFFGSGTQLSVL.

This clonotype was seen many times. This chain's CDR3 is CASRGQEGQPQHF. The CDR3 DNA is TGTGCCAGCAGGGGACAGGAGGGTCAGCCCCAGCATTTT. The chain carries TRBV2 and TRBJ1-5; 8 nucleotides line up with TRBD1. V was pared by 6 bases and J by 6 bases, with 4 bases of the junction left unmatched. This CDR3 has 13 amino acids. Germline V CDR1 and CDR2: SNHLY, FYNNEI.

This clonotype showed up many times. This CDR3 is CASSQAPGQVNYEQYF. For the CDR3, the DNA is TGTGCCAGCAGCCAAGCCCCAGGACAGGTTAACTACGAGCAGTACTTC. V and J are TRBV3-1 and TRBJ2-7, with 7 bases fitting TRBD1. The germline V gene encodes CDR1 LGHDT and CDR2 YNNKEL (reference sequence). V lost 1 base to trimming and J lost 3 bases; unmatched junction nucleotides: 9. The CDR3 has 16 residues.

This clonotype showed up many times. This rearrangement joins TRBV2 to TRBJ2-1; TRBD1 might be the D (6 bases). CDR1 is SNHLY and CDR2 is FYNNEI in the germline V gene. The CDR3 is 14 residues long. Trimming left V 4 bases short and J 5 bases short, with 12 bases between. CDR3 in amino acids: CASSVIRGNNEQFF. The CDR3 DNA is TGTGCCAGCAGTGTTATCAGGGGTAACAATGAGCAGTTCTTC.

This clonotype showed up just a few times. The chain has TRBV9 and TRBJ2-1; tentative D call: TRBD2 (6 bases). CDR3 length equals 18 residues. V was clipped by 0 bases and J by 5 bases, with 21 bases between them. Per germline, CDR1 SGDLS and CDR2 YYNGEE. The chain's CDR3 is CASSVVGGVGGRDNEQFF. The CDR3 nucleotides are TGTGCCAGCAGCGTAGTGGGGGGAGTTGGTGGTAGGGACAATGAGCAGTTCTTC.